This is a list of T cell receptor beta chains from one sample in a study of blood T cell repertoires in COVID-19. Clones were sequenced by immunoSEQ multiplex PCR, and TCRdb holds only the in-frame ones, with some missing. The sample lists 71,000 or so clones, 70% to 90% seen once, with about a sixth in the top ten. The specimen was peripheral blood. All receptors derive from a man older than 75 in a cohort sampled during active COVID-19. CDR3s include the opening cysteine and the closing phenylalanine or tryptophan. Only part of the rows carry a size: once, few, many, or a class if the clone is expanded.

j_gene	v_gene	abundance	CDR3aa
TRBJ1-2	TRBV7-2	few	CASSLAPAGTNYGYTF
TRBJ1-4	TRBV29-1	few	CSVESQGGEKLFF
TRBJ1-3	TRBV7-9	NA	CASSAPGQGHTIYF
TRBJ2-3	TRBV10-3	NA	CAIRGGNGGTDTQYF
TRBJ2-2	TRBV19	NA	CASKETGATGELFF
TRBJ2-3	TRBV6-2/TRBV6-3	NA	CASSSPGTSGDTQYF
TRBJ2-3	TRBV7-2	NA	CASSLSTDTQYF
TRBJ2-1	TRBV6-5	once	CASSGTGAYNEQFF
TRBJ1-2	TRBV5-1	NA	CASSLAPGGAGATGTF
TRBJ1-5	TRBV19	once	CASSEGPGGQPQHF
TRBJ1-2	TRBV10-3	NA	CATLQAQANYGYTF
TRBJ2-1	TRBV5-1	NA	CASSLGSGGAGNEQFF
TRBJ2-5	TRBV5-1	NA	CASSFSERRETQYF
TRBJ2-3	TRBV18	NA	CASSPSSGGTDTQYF